This T cell receptor beta chain was found in a study of blood T cell repertoires in COVID-19. Cohort 3 recovered donors had two negative PCRs, clearance, or symptom resolution. CDR3 length: 14 amino acids. Trimming removed 1 base from V and 7 bases from J, with 12 bases in between. The germline V gene has CDR1 SGHVS and CDR2 FQNEAQ. Sequencing used immunoSEQ multiplex PCR; TCRdb keeps in-frame clones, though not all of them. The sample contains about 500,000 clones, approximately 90% of which appear only once. This sequence originates from a woman aged 18-35 years who had recovered from COVID-19. The chain is built from TRBV7-8 and TRBJ2-3, with D unresolved. Sequenced sample: PBMCs or T cells enriched from blood (not recorded which). The CDR3 nucleotides read TGTGCCAGCAGCTTAGGGTTGGGCCCTTATACGCAGTATTTT. Protein product: CASSLGLGPYTQYF. Full variable domain (rest looked up from reference TRBV7-8 and TRBJ2-3): GAGVSQSPRYKVAKRGQDVALRCDPISGHVSLFWYQQALGQGPEFLTYFQNEAQLDKSGLPSDRFFAERPEGSVSTLKIQRTQQEDSAVYLCASSLGLGPYTQYFGPGTRLTVL.